This entry concerns a single TCR beta chain. Germline CDR1 SQVTM, CDR2 ANQGSEA. V shed 6 bases and J 8 bases; nucleotides not matched to a gene: 7. This CDR3 is built from 13 residues. The data were obtained in a study of cytomegalovirus exposure and HLA in healthy donors. PCR was performed using 60 Vbeta and 13 Jbeta primers. Assay: immunoSEQ multiplex PCR; the TCRdb copy retains only in-frame clones and omits some. Of hundreds of thousands of clones listed, about 77% are singletons. The TCR originated in a young woman in good health and CMV-seronegative. V usage is TRBV29-1 and J usage is TRBJ1-2; the match to TRBD1 covers 12 bases. The sequenced sample consisted of PBMCs. The CDR3 region has the DNA TGCAGCGTAGAGGGACAGGGGGCGTTGGGCTACACCTTC. Its translation: CSVEGQGALGYTF.